This T cell receptor (beta chain) originates from a study of PD-L1 blockade in urothelial cancer. As for the study in general: Blood underwent analysis 3 weeks (second dose) and 6 weeks after treatment began.

CDR1 is PRHDT and CDR2 is FYEKMQ in the germline V gene (reference sequence). The J segment lost 4 bases and the V segment lost 5 bases, leaving 5 bases of the junction unmatched. The CDR3 length is 14 residues. Study conclusions and caveats: Better survival was predicted by below-median pretreatment blood TCR clonality.

Clones were sequenced by immunoSEQ multiplex PCR, and TCRdb holds only the in-frame ones, with some missing. The sample includes approximately 26,000 clones, approximately 86% of them seen just once. Concerning this clone itself: Its antigen remains unknown.

The sequence came from a man between 60 and 75 years old with urothelial cancer. The V and J genes are TRBV13 and TRBJ2-1; 7 bases match TRBD2. The sequencing here drew on PBMCs, taken around atezolizumab (anti-PD-L1) treatment. The CDR3 region has the DNA TGTGCCAGCAGCCCCCAGGGAGGGTACAATGAGCAGTTCTTC. It codes for CASSPQGGYNEQFF.